The 25 T cell receptor beta chains given below trace back to one sample, sequenced in a study of identical twins. One entry per CDR3 protein results from TCRdb running MiXCR on the 5' RACE reads. The sample lists roughly 690,000 distinct CDR3 sequences, approximately 22% occurring once. These same data were also listed under a study on T cells expressing NK-cell markers.

The sample taken for sequencing was PBMCs. Receptor source: a woman aged 18-29 years in good health.

The CDR3 here is CSAHSGFTDTQYF. The CDR3 DNA reads TGCAGTGCCCATAGCGGATTCACAGATACGCAGTATTTT. The chain couples TRBV20-1 to TRBJ2-3, with a weak D call TRBD2 (6 bases). Trimming removed 6 bases from V and 2 bases from J, with 12 bases in between. This CDR3 has 13 residues. CDR1 is DFQATT and CDR2 is SNEGSKA in the germline V gene (reference sequence).

This chain joins TRBV20-1 and TRBJ2-5, with 9 bases aligning to TRBD2. The J segment lost 0 bases and the V segment lost 3 bases, leaving 5 bases of the junction unmatched. CDR1 and CDR2 from the germline V gene are DFQATT and SNEGSKA (reference sequence). CDR3 size: 15 residues. This CDR3 reads CSASSTSGHQETQYF. The CDR3 bases are TGCAGTGCTAGCTCGACTAGCGGACACCAAGAGACCCAGTACTTC.

The chain is built from TRBV5-1 and TRBJ1-1; D call uncertain. The germline V and J ends were trimmed by 4 bases and 0 bases, with 13 bases remaining between them. The germline gives CDR1 SGHRS, CDR2 YFSETQ. The CDR3 length is 15 residues. The CDR3 region is CASSIRTLMNTEAFF. The CDR3 DNA follows: TGCGCCAGCAGCATAAGGACTCTAATGAACACTGAAGCTTTCTTT.

In its sample, this clonotype was seen many times. CDR3 sequence: CASRYAPTGLNTEAFF. CDR3 DNA sequence: TGTGCCAGCAGGTACGCCCCGACAGGGTTAAACACTGAAGCTTTCTTT. The V gene is TRBV6-5, the J gene TRBJ1-1; 7 bases agree with TRBD1. CDR1 and CDR2 (germline): MNHEY, SVGAGI. CDR3 length: 16 residues. J gave up 2 bases and V 6 bases, and 12 bases lay outside the gene matches.

In this sample, this clonotype turned up a few times. V is TRBV12-3 or TRBV12-4 and J is TRBJ2-7; 7 bases map to TRBD2. This CDR3 has 11 amino acids. The trim removed 7 bases at V and 6 bases at J, leaving 3 bases unmatched. The chain's CDR3 is CASTRGGEQYF. The CDR3 nucleotides are TGTGCCAGCACCCGCGGGGGCGAGCAGTACTTC.

The chain joins TRBV9 to TRBJ1-1; D remains ambiguous. Per the germline V gene, CDR1 is SGDLS and CDR2 is YYNGEE. The CDR3 covers 14 residues. Trimming pared 0 bases from V and 3 bases from J, leaving 9 bases between. CDR3 bases: TGTGCCAGCAGCGTAGATCGGGGTGACACTGAAGCTTTCTTT. Its translation is CASSVDRGDTEAFF.

The V and J genes are TRBV3-1 and TRBJ2-7; D is possibly TRBD2 (6 bases). The germline gives CDR1 LGHDT, CDR2 YNNKEL (reference sequence). The CDR3 totals 16 residues. V lost 6 bases and J lost 4, with 22 bases in between. Here the CDR3 DNA reads TGTGCCAGCAGTCCTACCCTCGCCGGGGGAGTATACGAGCAGTACTTC. Translated: CASSPTLAGGVYEQYF.

This clonotype was seen many times. Written as DNA, the CDR3 is TGTGCCAGCAGTTCCGTACCTGGGGCCAACGTCCTGACTTTC. Protein: CASSSVPGANVLTF. This chain links TRBV6-5 with TRBJ2-6; no clear D gene. Germline V gene sequence: CDR1 MNHEY, CDR2 SVGAGI. The CDR3 is 14 residues long. V was pared by 4 bases and J by 2 bases, with 6 bases between.

The chain joins TRBV5-1 to TRBJ1-2; D perhaps matches TRBD1 (6 bases). Trimming stripped 4 bases from V and 3 bases from J, with 16 bases between. Germline lookup yields CDR1 SGHRS and CDR2 YFSETQ. This CDR3 spans 15 amino acids. The CDR3 DNA sequence: TGCGCCAGCAGCACACTCAGGGGCTTGGACTATGGCTACACCTTC. This gives the protein CASSTLRGLDYGYTF.

The chain is built from TRBV12-3 or TRBV12-4 and TRBJ2-5, with 7 positions matching TRBD2. The CDR3 covers 13 residues. The J segment lost 7 bases and the V segment lost 6 bases, leaving 8 bases of the junction unmatched. The CDR3 DNA reads as TGTGCCAGCAGCCCTACGGGGGGTTTGACCCAGTACTTC. It specifies CASSPTGGLTQYF.

V and J are TRBV6-1 and TRBJ2-5; no firm D call. Germline CDR1 reads MNHNS; CDR2 reads SASEGT. V dropped 1 base and J dropped 5 bases, with 14 bases sitting between them. The CDR3 consists of 15 residues. Here the CDR3 reads CASSEGAVLEETQYF. In DNA, the CDR3 is TGTGCCAGCAGTGAAGGCGCCGTTCTGGAGGAGACCCAGTACTTC.

The chain carries TRBV29-1 and TRBJ2-6, with 8 positions matching TRBD1. Germline CDR1 SQVTM, CDR2 ANQGSEA. With 5 bases clipped from V and 2 bases from J, the junction kept 11 bases outside the gene matches. CDR3 size: 17 residues. The CDR3 spells CSVPGSGGTAGANVLTF. The CDR3 bases are TGCAGCGTTCCCGGCTCAGGGGGCACTGCTGGGGCCAACGTCCTGACTTTC.

J is TRBJ2-5 and V is TRBV12-5; D is perhaps TRBD1 (6 bases). Germline loops: CDR1 LGHNT, CDR2 FRNRAP. The V end was cut by 1 base, the J end by 5 bases, with 14 bases between. CDR3 length: 15 residues. The CDR3, as DNA: TGTGCTAGTGGTTTGGGACAGACCCAGGGGGAGACCCAGTACTTC. Translating it yields CASGLGQTQGETQYF.

This clonotype was seen a few times. The V and J genes are TRBV12-3 or TRBV12-4 and TRBJ1-2; no clear D. The CDR3 loop spans 13 amino acids. V shed 3 bases and J shed 4 bases, with 9 bases lying between them. CDR3 nucleotides: TGTGCCAGCAGTTTCGTCCGGGTCTATGGCTACACCTTC. Its translation: CASSFVRVYGYTF.

CDR3 sequence (DNA): TGTGCCAGCAGCTTGGTCGGGGTCGGGAATGAAAAACTGTTTTTT. Translation: CASSLVGVGNEKLFF. This rearrangement joins TRBV5-6 to TRBJ1-4; no clear D gene. The length of the CDR3 is 15 residues. V lost 0 bases, J lost 5 bases, and 11 bases lay in between. Germline CDR1 and CDR2: SGHDT and YYEEEE. Based on the CDR3 plus reference TRBV5-6 and TRBJ1-4, the full variable domain is DAGVTQSPTHLIKTRGQQVTLRCSPKSGHDTVSWYQQALGQGPQFIFQYYEEEERQRGNFPDRFSGHQFPNYSSELNVNALLLGDSALYLCASSLVGVGNEKLFFGSGTQLSVL.

The genes are TRBV7-2 and TRBJ1-2, with 8 bases identical to TRBD1. Germline V lookup: CDR1 SGHTA, CDR2 FQGNSA. This CDR3 region has 15 residues. With 2 bases clipped from V and 4 bases from J, the junction kept 6 bases outside the gene matches. This chain's CDR3 is CASSLRDRKLYGYTF. DNA of the CDR3: TGTGCCAGCAGCTTAAGGGACAGGAAACTCTATGGCTACACCTTC.

Here the CDR3 reads CASSLPPRTSGGEETQYF. CDR3 nucleotides: TGCGCCAGCAGCTTGCCTCCCAGGACTAGCGGTGGAGAAGAGACCCAGTACTTC. The chain recombines TRBV5-1 with TRBJ2-5, with 10 nucleotides matching TRBD2. Trimming cost V 1 base and J 3 bases; bases outside gene matches: 12. The CDR3 totals 18 residues. Germline values: CDR1 SGHRS, CDR2 YFSETQ. Filled out from reference TRBV5-1 and TRBJ2-5, the complete variable domain reads KAGVTQTPRYLIKTRGQQVTLSCSPISGHRSVSWYQQTPGQGLQFLFEYFSETQRNKGNFPGRFSGRQFSNSRSEMNVSTLELGDSALYLCASSLPPRTSGGEETQYFGPGTRLLVL.

This sequence joins TRBV20-1 and TRBJ2-5; D is possibly TRBD1 (6 bases). The germline V and J ends were trimmed by 1 base and 3 bases, with 15 bases remaining between them. Germline V gives CDR1 DFQATT, CDR2 SNEGSKA (reference sequence). This CDR3 region has 15 residues. CDR3 nucleotide sequence: TGCAGTGCTAGAGCGCCACAGGGAACCGAAGAGACCCAGTACTTC. Translating it yields CSARAPQGTEETQYF.

This clonotype came up many times. This chain uses TRBV7-9 with TRBJ2-1; D remains unclear. The CDR3 is made up of 12 amino acids. Trimming cost V 2 bases and J 3 bases, with 2 bases left between them. The germline CDR1 and CDR2 sequences are SEHNR and FQNEAQ (reference sequence). CDR3 amino acids: CASSLNYNEQFF. Here the CDR3 DNA reads TGTGCCAGCAGCTTAAACTACAATGAGCAGTTCTTC.

This clonotype was observed at least ten times. The chain couples TRBV10-3 to TRBJ2-1; D assignment may be TRBD1 or TRBD2 (5 bases each). The V end lost 11 bases, the J end lost 2 bases, and 16 bases lay between the germline ends. The germline V gene encodes CDR1 ENHRY and CDR2 SYGVKD. The CDR3 runs 14 residues. CDR3 DNA sequence: TGTGCCCCCAGGGCGGGTCTAACCTACAATGAGCAGTTCTTC. It translates to CAPRAGLTYNEQFF.

This chain links TRBV20-1 with TRBJ2-1, with D unresolved. Trimming removed 6 bases from V and 4 bases from J, with 22 bases in between. The CDR3 is made up of 16 amino acids. Germline V CDR1 and CDR2: DFQATT, SNEGSKA (reference sequence). CDR3 DNA: TGCAGTGCAACCCGGACCCCATCTTGGGAATACAATGAGCAGTTCTTC. This gives the protein CSATRTPSWEYNEQFF.

This clonotype appeared a few times. The genes are TRBV5-1 and TRBJ2-7; D unclear. V lost 2 bases and J 2 bases, leaving 8 bases between the germline ends. The germline V gene has CDR1 SGHRS and CDR2 YFSETQ. There are 13 residues in the CDR3. Here the CDR3 DNA reads TGCGCCAGCAGCTTCCTAACAACCTACGAGCAGTACTTC. Amino acid sequence: CASSFLTTYEQYF.

The rearrangement links TRBV6-2 or TRBV6-3 to TRBJ1-2, with a possible D match to TRBD1 (5 bases). V lost 4 bases to trimming and J lost 1 base, with 16 bases between them. The CDR3 has 16 amino acids. Germline V gene sequence: CDR1 MNHEY, CDR2 SVGEGT. The CDR3 reads CASSLWTPELNYGYTF. CDR3 in DNA: TGTGCCAGCAGTTTATGGACACCCGAACTTAACTATGGCTACACCTTC.

The V gene is TRBV7-9, the J gene TRBJ1-1; D is undetermined. CDR1 and CDR2 from the germline V gene are SEHNR and FQNEAQ (reference sequence). This CDR3 has 15 residues. With 10 bases removed from V and 3 bases from J, the gap between germline ends came to 21 bases. For the CDR3, the DNA is TGTGCCACCTTCGGGGTAGGGCCGAGGGACACTGAAGCTTTCTTT. This gives the protein CATFGVGPRDTEAFF.

The gene calls are TRBV12-3 or TRBV12-4 and TRBJ1-2; D is unclear. Trimming pared 3 bases from V and 4 bases from J, leaving 12 bases between. The CDR3 covers 14 residues. The CDR3 coding sequence is TGTGCCAGCAGTTTTAAAGGGATGGTCTATGGCTACACCTTC. This sequence encodes CASSFKGMVYGYTF.